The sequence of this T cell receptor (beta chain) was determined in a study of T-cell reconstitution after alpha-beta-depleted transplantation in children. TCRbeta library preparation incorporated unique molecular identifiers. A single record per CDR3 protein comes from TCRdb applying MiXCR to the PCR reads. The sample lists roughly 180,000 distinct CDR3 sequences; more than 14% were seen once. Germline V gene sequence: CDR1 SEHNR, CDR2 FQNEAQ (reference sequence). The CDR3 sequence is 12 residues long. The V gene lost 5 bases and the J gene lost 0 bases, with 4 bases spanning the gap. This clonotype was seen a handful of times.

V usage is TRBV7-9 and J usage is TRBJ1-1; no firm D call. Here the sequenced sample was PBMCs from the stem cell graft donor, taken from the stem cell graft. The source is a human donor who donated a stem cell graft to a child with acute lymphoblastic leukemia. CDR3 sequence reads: CASSGMNTEAFF. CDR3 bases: TGTGCCAGCAGCGGAATGAACACTGAAGCTTTCTTT. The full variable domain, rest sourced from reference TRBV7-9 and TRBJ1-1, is DTGVSQNPRHKITKRGQNVTFRCDPISEHNRLYWYRQTLGQGPEFLTYFQNEAQLEKSRLLSDRFSAERPKGSFSTLEIQRTEQGDSAMYLCASSGMNTEAFFGQGTRLTVV.